One sample yielded the 24 T cell receptor beta chains listed below, sequenced in a study of cytomegalovirus exposure and HLA in healthy donors. The PCR was carried out with 60 Vbeta primers and 13 Jbeta primers. TCRdb keeps only in-frame clones here, not all; method: immunoSEQ multiplex PCR. The repertoire has 120,000 to 150,000 clones, under 70% of them found once; the top ten carry around 3%. Sequenced material: PBMCs. These receptors all stem from a woman in her twenties or thirties in good health and CMV-seropositive.

The gene calls are TRBV5-4 and TRBJ2-7; 7 bases line up with TRBD2. Unmatched junction bases numbered 7, after V lost 1 base and J lost 6 bases. This CDR3 region has 14 residues. Germline CDR1 and CDR2: SGHNT and YYREEE (reference sequence). In DNA form, the CDR3 reads TGTGCCAGCAGCTTGCGGGTTGGGGAGGGCGAGCAGTACTTC. Translation gives CASSLRVGEGEQYF.

The chain carries TRBV27 and TRBJ2-5; the D gene is possibly TRBD1 (6 bases). This CDR3 contains 15 residues. V was shortened by 3 bases and J by 1 base, with 12 bases between the two germline ends. Germline V gives CDR1 MNHEY, CDR2 SMNVEV (reference sequence). In DNA form, the CDR3 reads TGTGCCAGCAGTTTCCAAGGACAGCCCCAAGAGACCCAGTACTTC. It translates to CASSFQGQPQETQYF.

Written as DNA, the CDR3 is TGTGCCAGCAACCCAGGGGGCGCCCCCCGGGATACGCAGTATTTT. Translating it yields CASNPGGAPRDTQYF. The chain combines TRBV2 with TRBJ2-3, with 8 bases that match TRBD1. The CDR3 sequence is 15 residues long. Trimming at V came to 7 bases and at J to 6 bases, leaving 12 bases not matched to a gene. Germline V gene sequence: CDR1 SNHLY, CDR2 FYNNEI. Complete variable domain (other parts from reference TRBV2 and TRBJ2-3): EPEVTQTPSHQVTQMGQEVILRCVPISNHLYFYWYRQILGQKVEFLVSFYNNEISEKSEIFDDQFSVERPDGSNFTLKIRSTKLEDSAMYFCASNPGGAPRDTQYFGPGTRLTVL.

This clone appeared once. The rearrangement uses TRBV27 and TRBJ2-7, with D tentatively TRBD2 (5 bases). There are 14 residues in the CDR3. Germline V gene sequence: CDR1 MNHEY, CDR2 SMNVEV (reference sequence). The V end was cut by 4 bases, the J end by 1 base, with 11 bases between. CDR3 nucleotides: TGTGCCAGCAGTTCACTAGAGCGGTCCTACGAGCAGTACTTC. This codes for CASSSLERSYEQYF.

This clone has only one observation. CDR3 nucleotides: TGTGCCAGCAGTTCGATAAGCGGGACGGACGAGCAGTACTTC. Encoded protein: CASSSISGTDEQYF. This chain connects TRBV6-6 to TRBJ2-7, with TRBD2 matching 7 bases. The CDR3 length is 14 residues. The trim removed 4 bases at V and 5 bases at J, leaving 8 bases unmatched. CDR1 and CDR2 (germline): MNHNY, SVGAGI (reference sequence).

In its sample, this clone was seen a few times. J is TRBJ1-3 and V is TRBV11-2; no clear D. The V end was cut by 2 bases, the J end by 4 bases, with 12 bases between. The germline gives CDR1 SGHAT, CDR2 FQNNGV. The CDR3 covers 15 residues. The CDR3 loop is CASSLLGSLGNTIYF. In DNA form, the CDR3 reads TGTGCCAGCAGCTTATTGGGGAGTTTAGGAAACACCATATATTTT.

Only one count was recorded for this clone. The chain is built from TRBV27 and TRBJ2-3, with a possible D match to TRBD2 (6 bases). The ends were cut back, 5 bases at V and 2 bases at J, with 11 bases in the middle. The CDR3 has 14 amino acids. Germline CDR1 and CDR2: MNHEY and SMNVEV (reference sequence). The CDR3 is CASSGRGFTDTQYF. The CDR3 bases are TGTGCCAGCAGTGGGCGGGGATTCACAGATACGCAGTATTTT.

There are a few counts of this clone. This chain connects TRBV6-1 to TRBJ2-7; TRBD1 agrees at 8 bases. With V trimmed by 2 bases and J by 4 bases, 4 bases remained unmatched. This CDR3 contains 14 residues. Per germline, CDR1 MNHNS and CDR2 SASEGT. The CDR3 is CASSERRGLYEQYF. As DNA, the CDR3 is TGTGCCAGCAGTGAACGCAGGGGGCTGTACGAGCAGTACTTC.

The chain is built from TRBV5-1 and TRBJ2-3; 8 bases align to TRBD2. After removal of 4 bases from V and 3 bases from J, the junction contained 7 bases not matched to a gene. This CDR3 comprises 15 residues. Germline lookup yields CDR1 SGHRS and CDR2 YFSETQ. As DNA, the CDR3 is TGCGCCAGCAGCGGTACAGCGGGAGTGACAGATACGCAGTATTTT. Amino acid sequence: CASSGTAGVTDTQYF.

The chain uses TRBV5-1 and TRBJ2-3; D may be TRBD2 (6 bases). The CDR3 is 15 residues long. In germline, CDR1 is SGHRS, CDR2 YFSETQ. V was cut by 4 bases and J by 2 bases, with 14 bases left in between. The CDR3: CASSPGSGYTDTQYF. The CDR3 nucleotides are TGCGCCAGCAGCCCGGGTAGCGGCTACACAGATACGCAGTATTTT.

The chain has TRBV5-1 and TRBJ1-6; TRBD1 aligns across 8 bases. The germline V gene has CDR1 SGHRS and CDR2 YFSETQ. V trimming: 8 bases; J trimming: 6 bases; junction bases outside the gene matches: 4. The CDR3 runs 13 residues. The CDR3 is CASRQGFNSPLHF. The CDR3 DNA reads TGCGCCAGTAGACAGGGGTTTAATTCACCCCTCCACTTT.

This chain joins TRBV6-4 and TRBJ2-1; 10 bases fit TRBD2. The CDR3 totals 15 residues. CDR1 is MRHNA, CDR2 SNTAGT, per germline. Trimming at V came to 5 bases and at J to 6 bases, leaving 7 bases not matched to a gene. The CDR3 nucleotides are TGTGCCAGCAGTCAAGCGGGGGGGGGCGTCAATGAGCAGTTCTTC. It yields the protein CASSQAGGGVNEQFF.

The chain is built from TRBV5-1 and TRBJ1-1; perhaps TRBD1 as D (5 bases). The CDR3 has 12 amino acids. The germline V gene has CDR1 SGHRS and CDR2 YFSETQ. The V and J ends lost 1 base and 8 bases respectively, with 9 bases between them. CDR3 DNA: TGCGCCAGCAGCTTGCCGGAGGGGGAAGCTTTCTTT. The encoded protein is CASSLPEGEAFF.

This rearrangement joins TRBV4-1 to TRBJ1-4; D is unresolved. The CDR3 spans 15 residues. Germline V lookup: CDR1 MGHRA, CDR2 YSYEKL. The V gene lost 5 bases and the J gene lost 7 bases, with 17 bases spanning the gap. The CDR3 region has the DNA TGCGCCAGCAGCGCCCTCGGGGAGGGAGGTGAAAAACTGTTTTTT. This sequence encodes CASSALGEGGEKLFF.

The chain carries TRBV11-3 and TRBJ2-7; D call uncertain. Deletions cut 5 bases from V and 3 bases from J, with 8 bases between. The CDR3 covers 12 residues. Germline loops: CDR1 SGHNT, CDR2 YENEEA. The CDR3, as DNA: TGTGCCAGCAGCGCCCGACTCTACGAGCAGTACTTC. As protein: CASSARLYEQYF.

V and J are TRBV4-1 and TRBJ2-4; D remains unclear. This CDR3 has 15 residues. Between the trimmed V and J ends, which lost 3 bases and 0 bases, there was a span of 9 bases. Germline loops: CDR1 MGHRA, CDR2 YSYEKL. The CDR3 protein is CASSQLRLAKNIQYF. The CDR3 coding sequence is TGCGCCAGCAGCCAGCTGCGGTTAGCCAAAAACATTCAGTACTTC.

The J gene is TRBJ1-6, the V gene TRBV2, with a weak D call TRBD1 (5 bases). Germline CDR1 is SNHLY and CDR2 is FYNNEI. The CDR3 is 13 residues long. V was pared by 6 bases and J by 7 bases, with 10 bases between. The chain's CDR3 is CASSRDSNSPLHF. In DNA, the CDR3 is TGTGCCAGCAGCCGCGACAGCAATTCACCCCTCCACTTT.

V usage is TRBV2 and J usage is TRBJ2-2; the D is unclear. The CDR3 consists of 11 residues. Germline V lookup: CDR1 SNHLY, CDR2 FYNNEI. V was trimmed by 7 bases and J by 7 bases, leaving 7 bases between them. CDR3 sequence: CASTQYGELFF. The DNA for the CDR3 is TGTGCCAGCACCCAGTACGGGGAGCTGTTTTTT.

This rearrangement joins TRBV6-1 to TRBJ1-1; D is uncertain. V was pared by 0 bases and J by 5 bases, with 13 bases between. This CDR3 is built from 15 residues. The germline V gene has CDR1 MNHNS and CDR2 SASEGT. CDR3 protein: CASSEAWGGWTEAFF. The CDR3 DNA is TGTGCCAGCAGTGAAGCCTGGGGAGGGTGGACTGAAGCTTTCTTT.

This chain connects TRBV29-1 to TRBJ2-1; 8 bases line up with TRBD2. The CDR3 is 13 residues long. With 3 bases clipped from V and 4 bases from J, the junction kept 2 bases outside the gene matches. Germline CDR1 is SQVTM and CDR2 is ANQGSEA. The DNA for the CDR3 is TGCAGCGTTGACGGGAGGGGATACAATGAGCAGTTCTTC. Translation gives CSVDGRGYNEQFF.

This clone was counted between two and nine times. The chain recombines TRBV28 with TRBJ2-2, with 9 bases aligning to TRBD1. Germline V gene sequence: CDR1 MDHEN, CDR2 SYDVKM. This CDR3 comprises 18 residues. Trimming cost V 5 bases and J 4 bases; bases outside gene matches: 14. CDR3 region: CASSPGQGRFKGTGELFF. The CDR3 nucleotides are TGTGCCAGCAGTCCGGGACAGGGAAGATTTAAGGGCACCGGGGAGCTGTTTTTT. Full variable domain (missing parts from reference TRBV28 and TRBJ2-2): DVKVTQSSRYLVKRTGEKVFLECVQDMDHENMFWYRQDPGLGLRLIYFSYDVKMKEKGDIPEGYSVSREKKERFSLILESASTNQTSMYLCASSPGQGRFKGTGELFFGEGSRLTVL.

This clone was found a few times. The chain couples TRBV5-6 to TRBJ2-4; TRBD2 aligns across 7 bases. The J segment lost 4 bases and the V segment lost 4 bases, leaving 5 bases of the junction unmatched. This CDR3 is 14 amino acids long. Germline-derived CDR1 and CDR2 are SGHDT and YYEEEE. The chain's CDR3 is CASSVTRGKNIQYF. DNA for the CDR3: TGTGCCAGCAGCGTGACGCGGGGGAAAAACATTCAGTACTTC.

V usage is TRBV30 and J usage is TRBJ1-3; D unclear. The CDR3 covers 15 residues. Looked up from germline, CDR1 is GTSNPN and CDR2 is SVGIG (reference sequence). Trimming cost V 0 bases and J 0 bases, with 9 bases left between them. CDR3 nucleotide sequence: TGTGCCTGGAGTGTATCACGGAGCTCTGGAAACACCATATATTTT. This gives the protein CAWSVSRSSGNTIYF.

The chain is built from TRBV29-1 and TRBJ2-1; D may be TRBD1 (6 bases). Trimming removed 0 bases at V and 4 bases at J, with 10 bases between. Germline V gene lookup returns CDR1 SQVTM and CDR2 ANQGSEA. This CDR3 is 14 amino acids long. The CDR3 DNA follows: TGCAGCGTTGAAGATCCGGACAGATACAATGAGCAGTTCTTC. Amino acids: CSVEDPDRYNEQFF.